This T cell receptor (beta chain) was obtained from a study of shared clonotypes between healthy human individuals. In its sample, this clone was seen once. Its antigen is not known. It was into CD45RA+ naive and CD45RA-negative memory subsets that the CD4+ cells were split. V lost 5 bases, J lost 1 base, and 5 bases lay in between. This CDR3 comprises 12 residues. The V gene's germline CDR1 is SEHNR and CDR2 FQNEAQ (reference sequence). The protocol was immunoSEQ multiplex PCR, while the TCRdb copy is restricted to in-frame clones and leaves out a portion. The sample lists about 510,000 clones, 90% to 96% occurring once. Notes on the study in general: A limitation of the genetic and exposure-history diversity represented arose from few donors.

This receptor was identified in a woman in her thirties in good health. V usage is TRBV7-9 and J usage is TRBJ1-1; D remains ambiguous. The specimen was naive CD4+ T cells sorted from blood. Documented subset: CD45RA+ positively selected. CDR3 coding DNA: TGTGCCAGCAGCCAACGGAACACTGAAGCTTTCTTT. It codes for CASSQRNTEAFF.